This T cell receptor beta chain is from a study of beta chain features in type 1 diabetes. Findings and limits, study-wide: Equally in patients and controls, PCR might preferentially amplify shorter templates.

Details on this clone: Its antigen remains unknown.

The CDR3 has 16 amino acids. The germline gives CDR1 MDHEN, CDR2 SYDVKM. The V end was cut by 4 bases, the J end by 4 bases, with 16 bases between. Investigators reverse transcribed all isolated RNA, so they sequenced expressed TCRB transcripts. Only in-frame clones appear in the TCRdb table, and some are missing; sequencing was by immunoSEQ multiplex PCR. The profile shows more than 150,000 clones, about 13% of them singletons. This sequence was found in a woman aged 18-29 years in good health. The sample comprised central memory CD4+ T cells from blood. The chain employs TRBV28 and TRBJ1-4, with D possibly being TRBD1 (6 bases). CDR3 in amino acids: CASSSPSDSLNEKLFF. CDR3 DNA sequence: TGTGCCAGCAGTTCCCCCTCGGACAGCCTTAATGAAAAACTGTTTTTT.